This T cell receptor (beta chain) is from a study of cytomegalovirus exposure and HLA in healthy donors. About the study: Earlier sequencing of about 179 million T cells yielded fewer than 140 million unique TCR beta sequences.

Amplification used 60 Vbeta primers and 13 Jbeta primers. This table comes from immunoSEQ multiplex PCR, and its TCRdb copy is limited to in-frame clones, with some not included. Of around 240,000 clones listed, over 80% are singletons. Study results and limitations: Differences between HLA loci emerged in a later analysis of TCR association rates, with DRB1 most and HLA-C fewest. Some public TCRs appeared in many individuals, while most sequences were rare.

At collection, donors were nominally healthy, but unrecorded immune exposures were probable. This clone showed up just once. Its antigen is still unknown. The junction had 4 bases not matched to a gene; V was cut back by 2 bases and J by 5 bases. Germline assignment: CDR1 SGHRS and CDR2 YFSETQ. The CDR3 extends over 13 amino acids. The TCR comes from a woman in her forties in good health and CMV-seropositive. The chain is built from TRBV5-1 and TRBJ2-7; 7 positions agree with TRBD2. Sequences were obtained from PBMCs. As DNA, the CDR3 is TGCGCCAGCAGCTTCCAAGGGAGGGACGAGCAGTACTTC. Translation gives CASSFQGRDEQYF. Full variable domain (remainder filled in from reference TRBV5-1 and TRBJ2-7): KAGVTQTPRYLIKTRGQQVTLSCSPISGHRSVSWYQQTPGQGLQFLFEYFSETQRNKGNFPGRFSGRQFSNSRSEMNVSTLELGDSALYLCASSFQGRDEQYFGPGTRLTVT.